This is a list of T cell receptor beta chains from one sample in a study of blood T cell repertoires in COVID-19. TCRdb's table, derived via immunoSEQ multiplex PCR, lists solely in-frame clones and lacks some. The data contain about 210,000 clones, approximately 75% of them singletons. The sequenced sample was PBMCs or T cells enriched from blood (not recorded which). The receptors derive from a man aged 35 to 55 who had recovered from COVID-19. CDR3s include the opening cysteine and the closing phenylalanine or tryptophan. Each record gives: clone size, D gene, V gene, J gene, CDR3 DNA, CDR3 protein. A D gene is named only where the DNA matches it firmly. Not every row has a clone size; where given, it reads once, few, many or a size class.

abundance: .; d_gene: .; v_gene: TRBV10-1; j_gene: TRBJ1-2; CDR3nt: TGCGCCAGCAGTGAGTCACAGGGTGTTGGCTACACCTTC; CDR3aa: CASSESQGVGYTF
abundance: .; d_gene: .; v_gene: TRBV19; j_gene: TRBJ2-7; CDR3nt: TGTGCCAGTAGTACCGACAGGTCTTACGAGCAGTACTTC; CDR3aa: CASSTDRSYEQYF
abundance: .; d_gene: TRBD1; v_gene: TRBV5-3; j_gene: TRBJ1-1; CDR3nt: TGTGCCAGAAGCTCCTCGCCTGAGGGGGCGCTTTCCACGGGGGACACTGAAGCTTTCTTT; CDR3aa: CARSSSPEGALSTGDTEAFF
abundance: few; d_gene: TRBD1; v_gene: TRBV7-3; j_gene: TRBJ2-5; CDR3nt: TGTGCCAGCAGCCAGGGACAGGCAAGCGTCGAGACCCAGTACTTC; CDR3aa: CASSQGQASVETQYF
abundance: many; d_gene: .; v_gene: TRBV19; j_gene: TRBJ2-3; CDR3nt: TGTGCCAGTAGTATAGGGGGGGGCACAGATACGCAGTATTTT; CDR3aa: CASSIGGGTDTQYF
abundance: once; d_gene: TRBD1; v_gene: TRBV5-1; j_gene: TRBJ2-7; CDR3nt: TGCGCCAGCACAAGACAGGGGGAGCTCCCTTCCGGCGAGCAGTACTTC; CDR3aa: CASTRQGELPSGEQYF
abundance: .; d_gene: .; v_gene: TRBV5-5; j_gene: TRBJ2-5; CDR3nt: TGTGCCAGCAGCTTGCAACCGAGTCGAGAGACCCAGTACTTC; CDR3aa: CASSLQPSRETQYF
abundance: .; d_gene: .; v_gene: TRBV6-5; j_gene: TRBJ2-1; CDR3nt: TGTGCCAGCAGTTACTATGGAGACTCCTACAATGAGCAGTTCTTC; CDR3aa: CASSYYGDSYNEQFF
abundance: many; d_gene: TRBD2; v_gene: TRBV18; j_gene: TRBJ2-1; CDR3nt: TGTGCCAGCTCACCGACGATCGGACTAGCGGGAGACTACAATGAGCAGTTCTTC; CDR3aa: CASSPTIGLAGDYNEQFF
abundance: .; d_gene: TRBD1; v_gene: TRBV18; j_gene: TRBJ2-3; CDR3nt: TGTGCCAGCTCGCCCGACAGGGGAGATACGCAGTATTTT; CDR3aa: CASSPDRGDTQYF
abundance: .; d_gene: TRBD1; v_gene: TRBV5-1; j_gene: TRBJ2-3; CDR3nt: TGCGCCAGCAGCTTGAGGGGACAGGGTGAGGCAGATACGCAGTATTTT; CDR3aa: CASSLRGQGEADTQYF
abundance: .; d_gene: .; v_gene: TRBV14; j_gene: TRBJ2-1; CDR3nt: TGTGCCAGCAGCCAAGATAGGCGGAATGAGCAGTTCTTC; CDR3aa: CASSQDRRNEQFF